This record concerns one T cell receptor (beta chain) sequence. Its cognate antigen is unknown. The sample comes from a study of OX40 agonist ivuxolimab in advanced cancers. As for the study in general: Patients were dosed with the agonistic anti-OX40 (CD134) antibody ivuxolimab. Overall study results and limits: Antigen specificity remained undetermined for the expanded peripheral T cells.

Sequenced by immunoSEQ multiplex PCR; TCRdb stores in-frame clones only, minus some. This sample has roughly 120,000 clones, with 92% found just once. The CDR3 spans 14 residues. Germline V lookup: CDR1 SGHTA, CDR2 FQGTGA. Trimming cost V 5 bases and J 0 bases; bases outside gene matches: 3. The receptor was derived from an adult with an advanced solid tumor such as melanoma, head and neck, liver or kidney cancer. Sequenced here: CD4+ or CD8+ T cells sorted from blood, sampled in a trial of the OX40 agonist ivuxolimab. The J gene is TRBJ1-1, the V gene TRBV7-3; 7 nucleotides match TRBD1. This chain's CDR3 is CASSPQGVNTEAFF. CDR3 sequence (DNA): TGTGCCAGCAGCCCCCAGGGGGTGAACACTGAAGCTTTCTTT.